These T cell receptor beta chains were read from a single sample in a study of cytotoxic CD8 clonotypes in ibrutinib-treated CLL. TCRdb keeps only in-frame clones here, not all; method: immunoSEQ multiplex PCR. The data show about 60,000 clones, 54% seen once. Specimen: PBMCs, collected at disease progression, from a patient treated with ibrutinib. The receptors were gathered from a human donor with chronic lymphocytic leukemia. CDR3s include the opening cysteine and the closing phenylalanine or tryptophan. A D gene is named only where the DNA matches it firmly. Some rows have no size entry. The others give once, few or many, or a class for an expanded clone.

cdr3_length j_call v_call clone_size d_call cdr3_aa cdr3_nt
12 TRBJ1-6 TRBV4-2 few NA CASSQVDSPLHF TGTGCCAGCAGCCAAGTCGACTCACCCCTCCACTTT
14 TRBJ1-1 TRBV6-5 few NA CARDADRDVPEAFF TGTGCCAGAGACGCCGACAGAGACGTACCTGAAGCTTTCTTT
15 TRBJ2-1 TRBV7-2 NA NA CASTLGGSSYNEQFF TGTGCCAGCACCCTAGGGGGGAGCTCCTACAATGAGCAGTTCTTC
14 TRBJ2-7 TRBV25-1 NA NA CASSEKGYLYEQYF TGTGCCAGCAGTGAGAAAGGATACCTCTACGAGCAGTACTTC
14 TRBJ2-7 TRBV6-5 NA NA CASSRTGGSYEQYF TGTGCCAGCAGCCGAACCGGGGGTTCGTACGAGCAGTACTTC
15 TRBJ2-1 TRBV9 NA TRBD1 CASSGGQGDYNEQFF TGTGCCAGCAGCGGGGGACAGGGGGATTACAATGAGCAGTTCTTC
16 TRBJ2-7 TRBV19 few NA CANIKGRGSYTYEQYF TGTGCCAATATCAAAGGCCGCGGATCCTACACCTACGAGCAGTACTTC
17 TRBJ2-3 TRBV5-1 NA TRBD1 CASSLDGTGGRTDTQYF TGCGCCAGCAGCTTGGACGGGACAGGGGGCAGGACAGATACGCAGTATTTT
13 TRBJ2-2 TRBV7-3 NA NA CASSFQTSGELFF TGTGCCAGCAGCTTCCAGACGTCCGGGGAGCTGTTTTTT
14 TRBJ2-7 TRBV6-5 NA TRBD1 CASSYWDRAYEQYF TGTGCCAGCAGTTACTGGGACAGGGCGTACGAGCAGTACTTC
15 TRBJ2-2 TRBV15 NA NA CATTYHPENTGELFF TGTGCCACTACCTACCACCCGGAGAACACCGGGGAGCTGTTTTTT
12 TRBJ1-2 TRBV6-5 few NA CASRTDSYGYTF TGTGCCAGCAGAACGGACAGCTATGGCTACACCTTC
15 TRBJ2-7 TRBV7-2 few NA CASTNLGGGGFEQYF TGTGCCAGCACCAACTTAGGAGGGGGCGGGTTCGAGCAGTACTTC
9 TRBJ2-7 TRBV28 few NA CASGREQYF TGTGCCAGCGGTCGGGAGCAGTACTTC
13 TRBJ1-1 TRBV28 NA NA CASRSETNTEAFF TGTGCCAGCCGGTCCGAGACGAACACTGAAGCTTTCTTT
13 TRBJ2-7 TRBV6-1 few NA CASRDRNSYEQYF TGTGCCAGCAGAGACAGGAACTCCTACGAGCAGTACTTC
17 TRBJ2-1 TRBV4-2 NA TRBD2 CASSQAPGLDSYNEQFF TGTGCCAGCAGCCAAGCGCCGGGACTAGACTCCTACAATGAGCAGTTCTTC
17 TRBJ2-1 TRBV7-2 few TRBD2 CASSLSLVSGGANEQFF TGTGCCAGCAGCCTGAGCCTGGTTAGCGGGGGGGCGAATGAGCAGTTCTTC
15 TRBJ2-3 TRBV18 few TRBD1 CASSGQGARFDTQYF TGTGCCAGCTCGGGACAGGGGGCGCGGTTCGATACGCAGTATTTT
14 TRBJ1-3 TRBV19 NA NA CASKETASGNTIYF TGTGCCAGTAAGGAGACAGCATCTGGAAACACCATATATTTT
14 TRBJ1-2 TRBV9 NA TRBD1 CASSPPGQGYGYTF TGTGCCAGCAGCCCTCCGGGACAGGGGTATGGCTACACCTTC
15 TRBJ2-7 TRBV2 few TRBD1 CASILTGTGINEQYF TGTGCCAGCATCCTTACAGGGACAGGGATAAACGAGCAGTACTTC
16 TRBJ1-4 TRBV4-3 NA TRBD1 CASSPSSGTGNEKLFF TGCGCCAGCAGCCCATCTTCCGGGACAGGGAATGAAAAACTGTTTTTT
15 TRBJ2-5 TRBV6-5 many NA CASSFGTQLGETQYF TGTGCCAGCAGCTTCGGGACACAGCTGGGGGAGACCCAGTACTTC
12 TRBJ2-3 TRBV5-1 NA NA CASSLNPDTQYF TGCGCCAGCAGCTTGAACCCAGATACGCAGTATTTT
14 TRBJ1-1 TRBV6-5 NA NA CASTDPPGNTEAFF TGTGCCAGCACCGATCCCCCCGGGAACACTGAAGCTTTCTTT
15 TRBJ2-3 TRBV5-1 NA NA CASSLEGIRTDTQYF TGCGCCAGCAGCTTGGAGGGTATTCGGACAGATACGCAGTATTTT
14 TRBJ2-1 TRBV5-4 NA TRBD2 CASSSAGGLYEQFF TGTGCCAGCAGCTCAGCGGGGGGGCTCTATGAGCAGTTCTTC
16 TRBJ1-5 TRBV27 few TRBD1 CASTPGQGIPNQPQHF TGTGCCAGCACCCCCGGACAGGGGATCCCTAATCAGCCCCAGCATTTT
16 TRBJ2-7 TRBV5-1 NA TRBD2 CASSPPLREGAYEQYF TGCGCCAGCAGCCCACCTCTCCGGGAGGGCGCCTACGAGCAGTACTTC
15 TRBJ1-5 TRBV28 NA NA CASSFIGESNQPQHF TGTGCCAGCAGTTTCATTGGAGAAAGCAATCAGCCCCAGCATTTT
16 TRBJ1-2 TRBV6-4 NA TRBD1 CASSDSDGQALYGYTF TGTGCCAGCAGTGACTCGGACGGACAGGCTTTATATGGCTACACCTTC
13 TRBJ2-7 TRBV6-5 NA NA CASSKGSSYEQYF TGTGCCAGCAGTAAGGGCTCGTCCTACGAGCAGTACTTC
13 TRBJ2-7 TRBV7-3 NA TRBD1 CASSPTGSYEQYF TGTGCCAGCAGCCCGACAGGGTCCTACGAGCAGTACTTC
15 TRBJ1-5 TRBV5-6 NA NA CASSLRGVLLEAQHF TGTGCCAGCAGCTTGAGGGGGGTCCTCCTCGAGGCCCAGCATTTT
16 TRBJ2-3 TRBV18 NA NA CASSDPGLSQGDTQYF TGTGCCAGCTCAGACCCGGGACTCTCCCAGGGAGATACGCAGTATTTT
13 TRBJ1-1 TRBV19 few NA CASTRRERTEAFF TGTGCCAGTACCCGGCGGGAGCGCACTGAAGCTTTCTTT
12 TRBJ2-7 TRBV5-1 NA NA CASSLGRYEQYF TGCGCCAGCAGCTTGGGGAGATACGAGCAGTACTTC
12 TRBJ1-4 TRBV5-6 many TRBD1 CASRQGNEKLFF TGTGCCAGCCGACAGGGGAATGAAAAACTGTTTTTT
15 TRBJ2-7 TRBV9 NA TRBD1 CASSARQGVGYEQYF TGTGCCAGCAGCGCACGACAGGGGGTGGGTTACGAGCAGTACTTC
13 TRBJ1-2 TRBV11-3 few TRBD1 CASSLAGTGGYTF TGTGCCAGCAGCTTAGCTGGGACAGGTGGCTACACCTTC
12 TRBJ1-5 TRBV28 NA NA CASSLRNQPQHF TGTGCCAGCAGTTTGCGCAATCAGCCCCAGCATTTT
16 TRBJ1-5 TRBV4-1 NA NA CASSLSGGGYDQPQHF TGCGCCAGCAGTCTGAGTGGAGGGGGGTATGATCAGCCCCAGCATTTT
13 TRBJ1-6 TRBV7-6 few NA CASSLDPGIPLHF TGTGCCAGCAGCTTAGACCCAGGGATTCCCCTCCACTTT
13 TRBJ1-5 TRBV6-1 few TRBD1 CASRLTGVKPQHF TGTGCCAGCAGATTGACAGGGGTTAAGCCCCAGCATTTT
13 TRBJ1-1 TRBV15 NA NA CATSSAPLAEAFF TGTGCCACCAGCAGCGCCCCATTGGCTGAAGCTTTCTTT
12 TRBJ2-7 TRBV2 NA NA CASRDDSYEQYF TGTGCCAGCAGGGATGACAGCTACGAGCAGTACTTC
15 TRBJ1-5 TRBV19 NA TRBD1 CASSTNRGGNQPQHF TGTGCCAGTAGTACAAACAGGGGTGGCAATCAGCCCCAGCATTTT
16 TRBJ2-2 TRBV19 NA NA CASSTRGGMDTGELFF TGTGCCAGTAGTACCCGAGGAGGGATGGACACCGGGGAGCTGTTTTTT
14 TRBJ2-7 TRBV6-5 few TRBD2 CASSYEQRGTEQYF TGTGCCAGCAGTTACGAACAGCGGGGCACCGAGCAGTACTTC